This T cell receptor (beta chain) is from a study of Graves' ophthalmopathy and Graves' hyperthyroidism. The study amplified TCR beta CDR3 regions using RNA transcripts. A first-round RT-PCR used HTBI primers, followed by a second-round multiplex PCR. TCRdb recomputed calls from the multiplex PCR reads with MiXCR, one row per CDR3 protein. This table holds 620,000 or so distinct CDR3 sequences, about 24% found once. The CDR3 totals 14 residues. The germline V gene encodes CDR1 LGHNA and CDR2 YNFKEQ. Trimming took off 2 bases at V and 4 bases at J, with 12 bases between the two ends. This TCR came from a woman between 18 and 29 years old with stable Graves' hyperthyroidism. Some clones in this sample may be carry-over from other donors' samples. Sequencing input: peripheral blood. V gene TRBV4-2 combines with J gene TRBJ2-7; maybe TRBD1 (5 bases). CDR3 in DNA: TGTGCCAGCAGCCAACTTACAGACAGTTACGAGCAGTACTTC. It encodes CASSQLTDSYEQYF.